Included here is one TCR beta chain sequence, with context. Antigen specificity is unknown. These data come from a study of graft-versus-host responses after intestinal transplantation. Study summary: Following induction with anti-thymocyte globulin, all recipients were given tacrolimus and steroids for two to three years. General study points: Maximum circulating GvH clone levels tracked with early post-transplant HvG decreases.

Assay: immunoSEQ multiplex PCR; the TCRdb copy retains only in-frame clones and omits some. The data hold fewer than 75,000 clones, with about 87% observed a single time. The CDR3 is made up of 16 amino acids. The J segment lost 2 bases and the V segment lost 3 bases, leaving 2 bases of the junction unmatched. Germline values: CDR1 SGHAT, CDR2 FQNNGV. The gene calls are TRBV11-2 and TRBJ2-1, with 12 nucleotides matching TRBD2. This sequence originates from a human patient who received an intestinal transplant, so some T cells may come from the graft donor. The starting material was PBMCs, obtained 26 days after transplant. This chain's CDR3 is CASSFTSGGTYNEQFF. The DNA of the CDR3 is TGTGCCAGCAGCTTCACTAGCGGGGGGACCTACAATGAGCAGTTCTTC. The whole variable domain, filled in from reference TRBV11-2 and TRBJ2-1, reads EAGVAQSPRYKIIEKRQSVAFWCNPISGHATLYWYQQILGQGPKLLIQFQNNGVVDDSQLPKDRFSAERLKGVDSTLKIQPAKLEDSAVYLCASSFTSGGTYNEQFFGPGTRLTVL.